This TCR beta chain emerged from a study of blood T cells in healthy people across ages. Points from the study as a whole: Fewer expanded clones and more diversity marked long-lived versus aged donors. Unknown CMV status may confound age-related changes in expanded clones.

Each sample provided at least 5.5 micrograms of extracted total RNA. This clonotype has a handful of counts. The antigen remains undetermined. Sample-barcoded 5' priming and a J-beta primer mix drove a second PCR of 7 to 11 cycles. TCRdb ran MiXCR on the 5' RACE reads and lists one entry per CDR3 protein. The top ten clones hold 23% of a sample with 1.8 million or so distinct CDR3 sequences, roughly two fifths of them seen once. Losses at the gene ends were 3 bases for V and 0 bases for J; bases not matched to a gene: 16. The CDR3 is 21 residues long. Germline lookup yields CDR1 SGHRS and CDR2 YFSETQ. The genes are TRBV5-1 and TRBJ2-1, with TRBD2 matching 12 bases. The clonotype comes from a human donor in good health. The sequenced material came from blood. CDR3: CASSSDATSGGLRSSYNEQFF. The CDR3 DNA is TGCGCCAGCAGCTCAGACGCAACTAGCGGGGGGCTTAGGAGCTCCTACAATGAGCAGTTCTTC. The entire variable domain, with the rest obtained from reference TRBV5-1 and TRBJ2-1, is as follows: KAGVTQTPRYLIKTRGQQVTLSCSPISGHRSVSWYQQTPGQGLQFLFEYFSETQRNKGNFPGRFSGRQFSNSRSEMNVSTLELGDSALYLCASSSDATSGGLRSSYNEQFFGPGTRLTVL.